One T cell receptor beta chain is described in this entry. Antigen specificity is unknown. Only in-frame clones appear in the TCRdb table, and some are missing; sequencing was by immunoSEQ multiplex PCR. The data contain approximately 1.5 million clones, around 98% of them seen just once; the ten biggest clones take up approximately 0.44%. After removal of 9 bases from V and 3 bases from J, the junction contained 5 bases not matched to a gene. Germline CDR1 SGHAT, CDR2 FQNNGV. The CDR3 is 13 amino acids. This sample is part of a study of shared clonotypes between healthy human individuals. Study results and caveats: Memory subsets generally showed lower estimated richness than naive subsets. Around 5.4% of naive CD4 clonotypes were common to a few donors.

This chain joins TRBV11-2 and TRBJ2-7; 10 nucleotides line up with TRBD2. This clonotype originated in a man aged 30 to 39 in good health. Specimen: naive CD4+ T cells sorted from blood. The subset is: CD45RA+ positively selected. CDR3 sequence reads: CASRLAGDYEQYF. In DNA, the CDR3 is TGTGCCAGTAGACTAGCGGGTGACTACGAGCAGTACTTC.